What follows is one T cell receptor (beta chain) and its context. This entry is derived from a study of T cell changes during pregnancy in multiple sclerosis. The CDR3 contains 15 residues. Germline assignment: CDR1 SNHLY and CDR2 FYNNEI. V was clipped by 4 bases and J by 2 bases, with 15 bases between them. Generated by immunoSEQ multiplex PCR, the TCRdb table keeps only in-frame clones and is missing some. The table has 72,000 or so clones, 93% seen once; the top ten hold 2.5%. The sample here was peripheral blood, taken in the second trimester of pregnancy. The source is a female donor with multiple sclerosis, enrolled in a pregnancy study. J is TRBJ2-7 and V is TRBV2; D is ambiguous. The CDR3 DNA reads as TGTGCCAGCAGTGCGTGGAAACAGCCAACCTACGAGCAGTACTTC. Translation gives CASSAWKQPTYEQYF.